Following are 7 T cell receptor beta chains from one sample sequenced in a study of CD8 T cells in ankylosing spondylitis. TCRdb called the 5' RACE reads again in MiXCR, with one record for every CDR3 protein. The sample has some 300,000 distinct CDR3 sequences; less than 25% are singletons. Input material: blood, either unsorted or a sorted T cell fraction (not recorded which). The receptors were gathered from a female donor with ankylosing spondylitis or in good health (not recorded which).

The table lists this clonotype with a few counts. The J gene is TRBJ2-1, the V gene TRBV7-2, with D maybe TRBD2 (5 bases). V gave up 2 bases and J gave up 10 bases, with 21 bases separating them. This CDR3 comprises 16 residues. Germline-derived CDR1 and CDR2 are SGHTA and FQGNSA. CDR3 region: CASSLRAGATLGEQFF. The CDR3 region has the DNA TGTGCCAGCAGCTTAAGGGCGGGCGCTACCCTCGGGGAGCAGTTCTTC.

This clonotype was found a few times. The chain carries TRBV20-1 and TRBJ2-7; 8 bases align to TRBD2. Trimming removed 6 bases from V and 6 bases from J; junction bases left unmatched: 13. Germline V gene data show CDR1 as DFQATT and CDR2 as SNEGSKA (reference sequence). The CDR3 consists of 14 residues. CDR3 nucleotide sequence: TGCAGTGCCAACCGGGGGGGCGGGATCAGCGAGCAGTACTTC. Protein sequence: CSANRGGGISEQYF.

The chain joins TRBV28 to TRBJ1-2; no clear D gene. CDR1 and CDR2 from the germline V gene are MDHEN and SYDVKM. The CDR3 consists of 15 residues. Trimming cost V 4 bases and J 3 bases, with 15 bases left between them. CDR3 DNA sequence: TGTGCCAGCAGTTACCCCCTGCGATCGGACTATGGCTACACCTTC. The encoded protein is CASSYPLRSDYGYTF.

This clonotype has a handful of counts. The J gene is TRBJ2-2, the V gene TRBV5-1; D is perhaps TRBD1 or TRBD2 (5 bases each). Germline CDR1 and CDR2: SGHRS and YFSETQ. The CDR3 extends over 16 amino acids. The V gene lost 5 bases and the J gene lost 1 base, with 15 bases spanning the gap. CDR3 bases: TGCGCCAGCAGAGGGATGAAGGGACGGAACACCGGGGAGCTGTTTTTT. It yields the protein CASRGMKGRNTGELFF.

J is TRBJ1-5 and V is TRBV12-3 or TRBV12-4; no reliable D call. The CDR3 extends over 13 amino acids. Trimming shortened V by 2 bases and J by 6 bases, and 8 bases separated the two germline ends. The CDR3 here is CASSLNEGQPQHF. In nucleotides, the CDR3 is TGTGCCAGCAGTTTAAATGAAGGTCAGCCCCAGCATTTT.

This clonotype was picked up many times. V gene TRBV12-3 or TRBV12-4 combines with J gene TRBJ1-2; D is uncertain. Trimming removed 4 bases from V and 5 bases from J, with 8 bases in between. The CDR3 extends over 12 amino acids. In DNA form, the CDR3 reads TGTGCCAGCAGTTCTCAGGATTATGGCTACACCTTC. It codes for CASSSQDYGYTF.

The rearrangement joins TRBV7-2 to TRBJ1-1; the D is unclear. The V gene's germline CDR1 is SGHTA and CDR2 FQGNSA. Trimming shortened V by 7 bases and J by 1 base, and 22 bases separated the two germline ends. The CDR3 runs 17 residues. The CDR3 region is CASIRDPSRRPNTEAFF. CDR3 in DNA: TGTGCCAGCATCCGAGACCCCTCCAGACGCCCGAACACTGAAGCTTTCTTT. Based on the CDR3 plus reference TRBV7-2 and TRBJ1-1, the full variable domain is GAGVSQSPSNKVTEKGKDVELRCDPISGHTALYWYRQSLGQGLEFLIYFQGNSAPDKSGLPSDRFSAERTGGSVSTLTIQRTQQEDSAVYLCASIRDPSRRPNTEAFFGQGTRLTVV.